Listed below are T cell receptor beta chains from one sample, sequenced in a study of cytomegalovirus exposure and HLA in healthy donors. Profiled with immunoSEQ multiplex PCR; TCRdb holds only in-frame clones, not every one. This table holds around 150,000 clones, 70% to 80% found once. Source material: PBMCs. These receptors all come from a man in his forties in good health and CMV-seronegative. CDR3s leave out the opening cysteine and the closing phenylalanine or tryptophan.

TRBV11-2 | ASSFGLGQF
TRBV19 | ASSITGLARYNEQF
TRBV15 | ATSRGGEDEKLF
TRBV30 | AWRDSGLEQY
TRBV5-1 | ASSLEGRGHQPQH
TRBV2 | ASSPDRFNSPLH
TRBV5-1 | ASSFQGYDGTDTQY
TRBV5-1 | ASSFLAGSEQF
TRBV18 | ASSPGTGSLNTEAF
TRBV4-2 | ASSQDVRLVTSGSTDTQY
TRBV29-1 | STRQGGTDTQY
TRBV6-7 | ASRTPEWRNTEAF
TRBV6-1 | ASCRTEFSGNTIY
TRBV11-2 | ASSGTSGTIYEQY
TRBV5-4 | ASSFEGRGASAQY
TRBV28 | ASSSTGYT
TRBV28 | ASSFGGRGQETQY
TRBV5-1 | ASSPLGSGTSSNTGELF
TRBV11-2 | ASSFPATRGTIY
TRBV5-6 | ASSPPYQGSNYGYT
TRBV4-2 | ASSQDGTGNTEAF
TRBV5-4 | ASSLSRQGIRTGELF
TRBV25-1 | ASSGRGNTEAF
TRBV5-6 | ASSFLAPTYEQY
TRBV29-1 | SVDSAGGFTDTQY
TRBV4-3 | ASSQGGGYTEAF
TRBV18 | ASSRTSEPSTGELF
TRBV27 | ASSPSRQEATNEKLF
TRBV6-4 | ASSDMAPEQF
TRBV7-2 | ASSRGAVTDTQY
TRBV23-1 | ASSQSPLAGNEQF
TRBV2 | ASSPAPTPRGGEQY
TRBV6-1 | ASSEMAILAGGADTQY
TRBV27 | ASSEDRGNTGELF
TRBV2 | ASLLSRATNEKLF
TRBV7-9 | ASSSFDRDYGYT
TRBV7-9 | ASSRTETGETQY
TRBV4-1 | ASSHTGGTSGELF
TRBV19 | ASSYTGTGIYEQY
TRBV28 | ASGTRNIQY
TRBV4-3 | ASSQSVVATNEKLF
TRBV7-2 | ASSPSRNNEQF
TRBV4-2 | ASSQDDLDSGYT
TRBV7-6 | ASSLSGPPNEKLF